These 6 T cell receptor beta chains share one sample of origin, sequenced in a study of cytomegalovirus exposure and HLA in healthy donors. Primers included in the PCR were 60 Vbeta and 13 Jbeta primers. The protocol was immunoSEQ multiplex PCR, while the TCRdb copy is restricted to in-frame clones and leaves out a portion. Among 150,000 to 200,000 clones listed, roughly 80% were seen once. Source material: PBMCs. These receptors were collected from a girl aged 5-17 years in good health and CMV-seropositive.

This sequence joins TRBV5-4 and TRBJ2-1; 9 bases line up with TRBD2. CDR3 length: 18 residues. The germline V gene encodes CDR1 SGHNT and CDR2 YYREEE (reference sequence). Trimming took 3 bases from V and 4 from J; bases not matched to a gene: 14. CDR3 residues: CASSSGSLGLAGYNEQFF. In DNA form, the CDR3 reads TGTGCCAGCAGCTCGGGAAGTCTGGGCCTAGCGGGATACAATGAGCAGTTCTTC.

This clone was seen more than once but under ten times. Other DNA sequences of this sample code for an identical CDR3. The CDR3 bases are TGTGCCTGGAGCCGACTAGCGCGTAATGAGCAGTTCTTC. Encoded protein: CAWSRLARNEQFF. The chain is built from TRBV30 and TRBJ2-1; 8 nucleotides align to TRBD2. Germline CDR1 GTSNPN, CDR2 SVGIG (reference sequence). The CDR3 has 13 residues. V trimming: 3 bases; J trimming: 7 bases; junction bases outside the gene matches: 5.

This clone was counted a few times. The CDR3 coding sequence is TGCGCCAGCAGCCGAGGAGGTACGCAGTATTTT. This gives the protein CASSRGGTQYF. The chain links TRBV4-1 to TRBJ2-3; weak D call: TRBD2 (5 bases). The CDR3 contains 11 residues. V lost 4 bases and J 8 bases, leaving 7 bases between the germline ends. CDR1 is MGHRA and CDR2 is YSYEKL in the germline V gene.

The chain joins TRBV9 to TRBJ1-3; 7 positions agree with TRBD1. The V gene end was trimmed by 4 bases and the J gene end by 4 bases; junction bases not matched to a gene: 2. This CDR3 has 13 amino acids. Germline V gives CDR1 SGDLS, CDR2 YYNGEE. In nucleotides, the CDR3 is TGTGCCAGCAGCCCGGGACAGGGAAACACCATATATTTT. As protein: CASSPGQGNTIYF. Using reference TRBV9 and TRBJ1-3 for the parts outside the CDR3, the full variable domain is DSGVTQTPKHLITATGQRVTLRCSPRSGDLSVYWYQQSLDQGLQFLIQYYNGEERAKGNILERFSAQQFPDLHSELNLSSLELGDSALYFCASSPGQGNTIYFGEGSWLTVV.

The CDR3 protein is CASSRDRDRLHF. The CDR3 DNA is TGTGCCAGCAGCCGCGACAGGGATCGCCTCCACTTT. The genes are TRBV6-5 and TRBJ1-6; 7 bases line up with TRBD1. There are 12 residues in the CDR3. The J segment lost 15 bases and the V segment lost 6 bases, leaving 8 bases of the junction unmatched. Germline CDR1 is MNHEY and CDR2 is SVGAGI.

The chain carries TRBV18 and TRBJ2-7; a possible D gene is TRBD2 (6 bases). With 2 bases removed from V and 4 bases from J, the gap between germline ends came to 6 bases. The CDR3 has 12 amino acids. CDR1 KGHSH and CDR2 LQKENI come from the germline V gene. The CDR3 loop is CASSPAGYEQYF. CDR3 bases: TGTGCCAGCTCACCAGCGGGGTACGAGCAGTACTTC.